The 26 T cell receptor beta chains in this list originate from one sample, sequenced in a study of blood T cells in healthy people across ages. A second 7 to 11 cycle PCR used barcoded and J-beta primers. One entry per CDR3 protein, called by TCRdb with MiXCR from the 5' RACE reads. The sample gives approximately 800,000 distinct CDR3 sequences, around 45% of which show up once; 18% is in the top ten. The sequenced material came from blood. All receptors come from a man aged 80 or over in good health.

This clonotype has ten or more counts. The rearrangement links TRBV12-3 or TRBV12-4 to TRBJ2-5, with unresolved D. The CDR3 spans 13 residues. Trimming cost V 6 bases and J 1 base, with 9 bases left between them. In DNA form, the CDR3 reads TGTGCCAGCAGGCCCCGAGGCCAAGAGACCCAGTACTTC. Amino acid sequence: CASRPRGQETQYF.

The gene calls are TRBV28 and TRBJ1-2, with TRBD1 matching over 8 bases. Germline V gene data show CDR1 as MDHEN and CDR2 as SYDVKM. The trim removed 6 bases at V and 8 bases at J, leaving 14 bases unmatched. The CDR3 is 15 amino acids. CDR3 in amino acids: CASSPGQGFPGGYTF. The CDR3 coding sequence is TGTGCCAGCAGCCCTGGACAGGGATTTCCAGGAGGCTACACCTTC.

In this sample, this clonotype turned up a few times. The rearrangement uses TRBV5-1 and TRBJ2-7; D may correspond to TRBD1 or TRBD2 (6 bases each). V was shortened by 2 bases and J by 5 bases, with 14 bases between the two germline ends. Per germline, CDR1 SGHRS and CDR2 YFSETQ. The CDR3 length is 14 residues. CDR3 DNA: TGCGCCAGCAGCTTCCGGGGGCTGGTTGACGAGCAGTACTTC. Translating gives CASSFRGLVDEQYF.

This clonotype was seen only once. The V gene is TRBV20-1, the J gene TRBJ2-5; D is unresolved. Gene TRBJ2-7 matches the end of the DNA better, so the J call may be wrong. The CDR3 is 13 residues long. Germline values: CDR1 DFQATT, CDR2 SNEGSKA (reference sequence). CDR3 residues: CSASGPRNSEQYF. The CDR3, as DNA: TGCAGTGCATCAGGACCCAGAAACTCCGAGCAGTACTTC.

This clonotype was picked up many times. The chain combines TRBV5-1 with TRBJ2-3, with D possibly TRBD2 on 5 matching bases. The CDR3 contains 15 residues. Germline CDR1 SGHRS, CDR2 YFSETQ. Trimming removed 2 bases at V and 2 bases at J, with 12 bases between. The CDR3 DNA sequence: TGCGCCAGCAGCTTCGCGACTATTAACACAGATACGCAGTATTTT. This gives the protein CASSFATINTDTQYF.

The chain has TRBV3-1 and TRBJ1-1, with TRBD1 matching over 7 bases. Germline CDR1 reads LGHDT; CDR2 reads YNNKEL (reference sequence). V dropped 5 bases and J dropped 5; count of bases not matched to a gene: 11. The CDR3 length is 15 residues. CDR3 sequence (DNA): TGTGCCAGCAGCTTTAACAGGGGCGTAAGTACTGAAGCTTTCTTT. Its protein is CASSFNRGVSTEAFF.

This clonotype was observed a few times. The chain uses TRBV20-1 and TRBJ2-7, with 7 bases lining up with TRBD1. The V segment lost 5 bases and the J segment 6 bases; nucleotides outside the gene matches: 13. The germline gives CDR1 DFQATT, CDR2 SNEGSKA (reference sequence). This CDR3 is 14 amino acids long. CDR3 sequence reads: CSACSNRGLAEQYF. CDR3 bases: TGCAGTGCTTGCTCGAACAGGGGCCTGGCCGAGCAGTACTTC.

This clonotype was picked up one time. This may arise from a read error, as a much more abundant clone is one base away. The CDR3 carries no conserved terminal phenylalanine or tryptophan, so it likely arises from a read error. As DNA, the CDR3 is TGCAGTGCTAGCCCGGAACGGGAGCCCTACGAGCAGTACTCC. It encodes CSASPEREPYEQYS. The chain recombines TRBV20-1 with TRBJ2-7, with D perhaps matching TRBD2 (6 bases). Germline V gives CDR1 DFQATT, CDR2 SNEGSKA (reference sequence). V lost 3 bases to trimming and J lost 2 bases, with 14 bases between them. This CDR3 has 14 amino acids.

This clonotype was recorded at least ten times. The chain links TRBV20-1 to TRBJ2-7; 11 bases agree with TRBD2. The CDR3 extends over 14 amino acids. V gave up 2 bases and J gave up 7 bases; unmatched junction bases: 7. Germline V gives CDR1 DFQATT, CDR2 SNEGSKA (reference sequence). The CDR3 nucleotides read TGCAGTGCTAGAAAACTAGCGGGAGTGGGGGAGCAGTACTTC. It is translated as CSARKLAGVGEQYF.

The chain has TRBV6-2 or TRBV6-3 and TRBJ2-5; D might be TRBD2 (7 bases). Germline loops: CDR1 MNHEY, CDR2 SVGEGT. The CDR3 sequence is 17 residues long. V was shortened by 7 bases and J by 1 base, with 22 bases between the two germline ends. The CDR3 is CASIPRPRGGGQETQYF. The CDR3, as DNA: TGTGCCAGCATCCCAAGGCCAAGGGGAGGGGGCCAAGAGACCCAGTACTTC.

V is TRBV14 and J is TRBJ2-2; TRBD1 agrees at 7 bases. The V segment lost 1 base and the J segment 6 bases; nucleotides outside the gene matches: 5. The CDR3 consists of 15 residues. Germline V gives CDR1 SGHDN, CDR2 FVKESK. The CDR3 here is CASSQVTGVPGELFF. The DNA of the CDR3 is TGTGCCAGCAGCCAAGTTACAGGGGTGCCCGGGGAGCTGTTTTTT. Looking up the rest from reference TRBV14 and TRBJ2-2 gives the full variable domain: EAGVTQFPSHSVIEKGQTVTLRCDPISGHDNLYWYRRVMGKEIKFLLHFVKESKQDESGMPNNRFLAERTGGTYSTLKVQPAELEDSGVYFCASSQVTGVPGELFFGEGSRLTVL.

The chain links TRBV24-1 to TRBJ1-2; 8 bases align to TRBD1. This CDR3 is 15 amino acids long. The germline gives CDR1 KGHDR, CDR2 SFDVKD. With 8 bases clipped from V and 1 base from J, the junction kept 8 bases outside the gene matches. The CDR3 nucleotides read TGTGCCACCAACCCTGGGACAGGACGTAACTATGGCTACACCTTC. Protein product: CATNPGTGRNYGYTF.

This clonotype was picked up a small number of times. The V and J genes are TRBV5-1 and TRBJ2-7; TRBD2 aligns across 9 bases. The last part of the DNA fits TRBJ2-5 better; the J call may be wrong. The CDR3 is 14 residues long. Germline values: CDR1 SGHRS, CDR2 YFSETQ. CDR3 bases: TGCGCCAGCAGCACGGGACTAGCTCAAGAGACCCAGTACTTC. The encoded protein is CASSTGLAQETQYF.

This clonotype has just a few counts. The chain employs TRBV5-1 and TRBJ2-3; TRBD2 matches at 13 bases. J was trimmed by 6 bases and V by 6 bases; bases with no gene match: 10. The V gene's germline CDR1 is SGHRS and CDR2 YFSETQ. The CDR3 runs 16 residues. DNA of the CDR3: TGCGCCAGCACGGGAACTAGCGGGAGGGCCGTGGATACGCAGTATTTT. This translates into CASTGTSGRAVDTQYF.

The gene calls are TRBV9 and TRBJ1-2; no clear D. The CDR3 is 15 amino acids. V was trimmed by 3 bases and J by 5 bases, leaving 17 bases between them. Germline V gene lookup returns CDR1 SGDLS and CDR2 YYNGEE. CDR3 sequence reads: CASSGSVAREYGYTF. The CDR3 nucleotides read TGTGCCAGCAGCGGAAGCGTCGCACGGGAGTATGGCTACACCTTC.

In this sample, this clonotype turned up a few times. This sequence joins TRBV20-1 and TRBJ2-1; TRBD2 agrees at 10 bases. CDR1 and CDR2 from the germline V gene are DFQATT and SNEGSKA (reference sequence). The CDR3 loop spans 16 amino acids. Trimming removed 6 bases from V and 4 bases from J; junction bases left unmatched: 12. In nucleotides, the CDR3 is TGCAGTGCGACACTAGCGGGACTTCGGGCATACAATGAGCAGTTCTTC. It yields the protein CSATLAGLRAYNEQFF.

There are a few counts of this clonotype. The chain's CDR3 is CASSPRDSLNQPQHF. For the CDR3, the DNA is TGTGCCAGCAGCCCCCGGGACAGTCTCAATCAGCCCCAGCATTTT. This chain joins TRBV7-2 and TRBJ1-5, with 7 bases lining up with TRBD1. The CDR3 is made up of 15 amino acids. Germline loops: CDR1 SGHTA, CDR2 FQGNSA. The trim removed 5 bases at V and 3 bases at J, leaving 7 bases unmatched.

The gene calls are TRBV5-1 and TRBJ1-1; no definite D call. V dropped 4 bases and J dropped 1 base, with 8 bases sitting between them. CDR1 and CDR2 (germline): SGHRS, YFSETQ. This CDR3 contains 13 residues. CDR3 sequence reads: CASSVKGNTEAFF. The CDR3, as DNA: TGCGCCAGCAGCGTCAAGGGGAACACTGAAGCTTTCTTT.

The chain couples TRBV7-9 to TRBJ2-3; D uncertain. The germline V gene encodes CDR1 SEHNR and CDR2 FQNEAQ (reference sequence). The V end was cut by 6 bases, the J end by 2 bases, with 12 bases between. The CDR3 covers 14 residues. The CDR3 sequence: CASSWNGPTDTQYF. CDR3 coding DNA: TGTGCCAGCAGTTGGAATGGGCCCACAGATACGCAGTATTTT.

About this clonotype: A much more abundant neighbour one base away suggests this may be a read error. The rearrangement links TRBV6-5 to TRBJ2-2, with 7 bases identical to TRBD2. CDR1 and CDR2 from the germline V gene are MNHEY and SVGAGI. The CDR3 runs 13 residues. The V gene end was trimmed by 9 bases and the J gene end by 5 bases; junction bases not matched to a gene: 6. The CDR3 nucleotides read TGTGCCAGTCGGGCTAGCGGAACCGGGGAGCTGTTTTTT. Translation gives CASRASGTGELFF.

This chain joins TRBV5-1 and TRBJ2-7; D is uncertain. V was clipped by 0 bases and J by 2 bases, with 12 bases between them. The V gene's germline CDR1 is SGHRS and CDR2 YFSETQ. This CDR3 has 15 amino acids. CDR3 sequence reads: CASSLAGSSTYEQYF. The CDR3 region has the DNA TGCGCCAGCAGCTTGGCCGGGTCTTCGACCTACGAGCAGTACTTC.

This chain's CDR3 is CASSQPPSGTYNEQFF. CDR3 sequence (DNA): TGTGCCAGCAGCCAACCTCCTAGCGGGACCTACAATGAGCAGTTCTTC. This chain joins TRBV3-1 and TRBJ2-1; 9 bases fit TRBD2. The CDR3 spans 16 residues. V dropped 2 bases and J dropped 2; count of bases not matched to a gene: 4. CDR1 and CDR2 (germline): LGHDT, YNNKEL (reference sequence).

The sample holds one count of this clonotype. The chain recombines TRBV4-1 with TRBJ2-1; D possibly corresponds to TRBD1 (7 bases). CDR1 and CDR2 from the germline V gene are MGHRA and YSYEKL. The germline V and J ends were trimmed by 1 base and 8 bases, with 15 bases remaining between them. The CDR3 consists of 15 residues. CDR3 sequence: CASSQVRGASDEQFF. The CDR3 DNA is TGCGCCAGCAGCCAAGTCAGGGGGGCGAGCGATGAGCAGTTCTTC.

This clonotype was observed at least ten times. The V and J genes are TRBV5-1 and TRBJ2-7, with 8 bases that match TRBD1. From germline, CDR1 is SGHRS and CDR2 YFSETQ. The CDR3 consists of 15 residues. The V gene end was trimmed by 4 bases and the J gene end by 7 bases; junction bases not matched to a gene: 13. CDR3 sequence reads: CASSGTGQVREEQYF. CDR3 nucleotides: TGCGCCAGCAGCGGGACGGGACAGGTGCGAGAAGAGCAGTACTTC.

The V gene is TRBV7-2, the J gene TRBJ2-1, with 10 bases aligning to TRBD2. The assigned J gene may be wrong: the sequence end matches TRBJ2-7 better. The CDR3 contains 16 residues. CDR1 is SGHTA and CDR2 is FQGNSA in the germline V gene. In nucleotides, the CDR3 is TGTGCCAGCAGCTTAGCAGGACTAGCGGTATACAATGAGCAGTACTTC. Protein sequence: CASSLAGLAVYNEQYF.

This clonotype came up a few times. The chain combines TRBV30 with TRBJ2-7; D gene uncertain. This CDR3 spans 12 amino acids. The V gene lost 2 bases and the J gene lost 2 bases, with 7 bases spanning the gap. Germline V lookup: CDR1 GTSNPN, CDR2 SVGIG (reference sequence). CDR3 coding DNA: TGTGCCTGGAGTTCCGGAACCTACGAGCAGTACTTC. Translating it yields CAWSSGTYEQYF.